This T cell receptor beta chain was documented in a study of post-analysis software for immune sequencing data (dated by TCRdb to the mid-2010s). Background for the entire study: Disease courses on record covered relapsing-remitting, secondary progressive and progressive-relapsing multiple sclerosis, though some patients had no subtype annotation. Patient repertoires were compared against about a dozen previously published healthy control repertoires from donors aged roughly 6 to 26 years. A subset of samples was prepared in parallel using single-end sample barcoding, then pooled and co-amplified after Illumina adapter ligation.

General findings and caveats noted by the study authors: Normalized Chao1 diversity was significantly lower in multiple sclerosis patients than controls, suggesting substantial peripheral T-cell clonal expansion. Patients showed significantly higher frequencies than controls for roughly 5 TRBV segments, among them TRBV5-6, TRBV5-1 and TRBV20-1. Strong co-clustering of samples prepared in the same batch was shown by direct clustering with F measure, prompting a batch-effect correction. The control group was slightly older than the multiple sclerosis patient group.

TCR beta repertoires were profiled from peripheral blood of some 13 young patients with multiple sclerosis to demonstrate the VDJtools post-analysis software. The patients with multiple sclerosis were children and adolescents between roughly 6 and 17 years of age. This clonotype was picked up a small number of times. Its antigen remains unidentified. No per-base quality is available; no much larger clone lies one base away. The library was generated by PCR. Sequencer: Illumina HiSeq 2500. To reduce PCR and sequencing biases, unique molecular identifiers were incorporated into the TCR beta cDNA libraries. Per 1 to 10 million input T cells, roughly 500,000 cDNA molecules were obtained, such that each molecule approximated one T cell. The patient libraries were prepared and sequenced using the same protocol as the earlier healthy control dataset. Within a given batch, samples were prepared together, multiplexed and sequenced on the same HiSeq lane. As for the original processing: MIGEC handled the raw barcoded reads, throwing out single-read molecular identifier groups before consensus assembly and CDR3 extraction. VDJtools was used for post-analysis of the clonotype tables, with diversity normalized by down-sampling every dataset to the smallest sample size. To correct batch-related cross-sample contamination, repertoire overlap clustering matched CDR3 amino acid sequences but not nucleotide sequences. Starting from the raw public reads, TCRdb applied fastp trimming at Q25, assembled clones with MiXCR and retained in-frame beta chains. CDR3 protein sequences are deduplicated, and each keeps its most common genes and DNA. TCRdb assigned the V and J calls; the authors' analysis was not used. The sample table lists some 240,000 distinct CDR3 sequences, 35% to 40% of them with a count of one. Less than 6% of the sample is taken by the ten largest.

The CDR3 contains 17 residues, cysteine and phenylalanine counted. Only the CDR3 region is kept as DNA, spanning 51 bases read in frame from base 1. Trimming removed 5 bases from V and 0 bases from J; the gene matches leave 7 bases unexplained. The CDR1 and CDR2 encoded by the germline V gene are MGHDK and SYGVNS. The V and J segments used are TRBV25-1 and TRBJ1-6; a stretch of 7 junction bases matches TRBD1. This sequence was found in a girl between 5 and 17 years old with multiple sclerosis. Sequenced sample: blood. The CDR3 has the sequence CASSPGQESSYNSPLHF. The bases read TGTGCCAGCAGTCCCGGACAGGAGAGCTCCTATAATTCACCCCTCCACTTT.